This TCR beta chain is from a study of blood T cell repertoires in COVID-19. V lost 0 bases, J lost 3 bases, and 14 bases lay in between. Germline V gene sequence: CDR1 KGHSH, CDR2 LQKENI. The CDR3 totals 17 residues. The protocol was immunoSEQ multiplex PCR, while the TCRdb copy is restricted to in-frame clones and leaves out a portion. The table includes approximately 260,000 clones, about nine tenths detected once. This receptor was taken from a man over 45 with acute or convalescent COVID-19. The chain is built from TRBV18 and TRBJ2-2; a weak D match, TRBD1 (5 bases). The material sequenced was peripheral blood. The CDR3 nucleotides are TGTGCCAGCTCACCACCCGGCAGGGAAGTTTACACCGGGGAGCTGTTTTTT. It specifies CASSPPGREVYTGELFF.